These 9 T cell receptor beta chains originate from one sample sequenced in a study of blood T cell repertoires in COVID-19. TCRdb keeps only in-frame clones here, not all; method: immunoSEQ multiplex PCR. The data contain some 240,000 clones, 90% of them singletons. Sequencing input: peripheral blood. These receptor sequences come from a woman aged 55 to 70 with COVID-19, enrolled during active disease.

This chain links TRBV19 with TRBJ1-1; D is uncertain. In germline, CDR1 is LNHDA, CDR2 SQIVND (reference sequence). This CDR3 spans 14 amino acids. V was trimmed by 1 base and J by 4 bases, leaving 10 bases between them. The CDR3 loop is CASSIGITVTEAFF. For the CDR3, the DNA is TGTGCCAGTAGTATAGGAATCACAGTCACTGAAGCTTTCTTT.

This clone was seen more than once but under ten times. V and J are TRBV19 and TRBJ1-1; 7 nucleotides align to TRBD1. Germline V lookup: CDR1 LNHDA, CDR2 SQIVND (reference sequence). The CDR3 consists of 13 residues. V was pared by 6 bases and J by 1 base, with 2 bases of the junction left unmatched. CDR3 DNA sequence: TGTGCCAGTAGACAGGGGCCGAACACTGAAGCTTTCTTT. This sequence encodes CASRQGPNTEAFF.

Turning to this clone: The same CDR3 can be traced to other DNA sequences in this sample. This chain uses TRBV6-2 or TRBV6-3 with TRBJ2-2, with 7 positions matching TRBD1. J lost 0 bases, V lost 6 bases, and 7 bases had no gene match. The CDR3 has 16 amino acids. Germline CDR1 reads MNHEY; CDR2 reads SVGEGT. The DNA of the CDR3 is TGTGCCAGCAGCCCTTCCGGGACAGCGAACACCGGGGAGCTGTTTTTT. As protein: CASSPSGTANTGELFF.

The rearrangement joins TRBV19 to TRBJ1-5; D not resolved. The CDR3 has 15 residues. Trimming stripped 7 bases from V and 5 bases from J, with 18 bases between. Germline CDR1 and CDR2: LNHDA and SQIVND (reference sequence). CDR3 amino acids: CASTLWEGKDQPQHF. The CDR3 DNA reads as TGTGCCAGTACTTTGTGGGAGGGAAAAGATCAGCCCCAGCATTTT.

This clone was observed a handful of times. The chain's CDR3 is CASSLLGDYGYTF. Here the CDR3 DNA reads TGTGCCAGCAGCTTGTTAGGAGACTATGGCTACACCTTC. This chain links TRBV5-4 with TRBJ1-2; D is ambiguous. This CDR3 spans 13 amino acids. Trimming cost V 1 base and J 3 bases, with 7 bases left between them. CDR1 and CDR2 from the germline V gene are SGHNT and YYREEE (reference sequence).

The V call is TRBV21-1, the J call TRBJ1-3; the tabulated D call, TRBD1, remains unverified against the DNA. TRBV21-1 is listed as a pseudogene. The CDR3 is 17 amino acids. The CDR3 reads CASSEGQGGTSGNTIYF. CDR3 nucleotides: TGTGCCAGCAGCGAAGGACAGGGAGGAACCTCTGGAAACACCATATATTTT.

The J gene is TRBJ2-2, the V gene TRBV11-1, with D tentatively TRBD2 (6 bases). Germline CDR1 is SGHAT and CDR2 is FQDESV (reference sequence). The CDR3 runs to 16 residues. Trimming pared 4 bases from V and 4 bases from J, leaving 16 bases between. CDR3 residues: CASSSQTVTSTGELFF. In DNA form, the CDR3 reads TGTGCCAGCAGCTCCCAGACGGTGACTAGCACCGGGGAGCTGTTTTTT.

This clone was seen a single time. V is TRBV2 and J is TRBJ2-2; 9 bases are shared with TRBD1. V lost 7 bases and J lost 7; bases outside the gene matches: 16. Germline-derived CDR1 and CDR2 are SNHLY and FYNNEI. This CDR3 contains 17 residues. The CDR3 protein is CASKLLPGQGLDGELFF. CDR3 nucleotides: TGTGCCAGCAAACTACTACCGGGACAGGGCCTTGACGGGGAGCTGTTTTTT.

The CDR3 bases are TGTGCCAGCAGTTCCGGACAGGGAGACTATGGCTACACCTTC. Protein: CASSSGQGDYGYTF. The J gene is TRBJ1-2, the V gene TRBV6-6; 8 bases are shared with TRBD1. V lost 4 bases to trimming and J lost 3 bases; unmatched junction nucleotides: 4. This CDR3 has 14 amino acids. Germline V gene sequence: CDR1 MNHNY, CDR2 SVGAGI (reference sequence).